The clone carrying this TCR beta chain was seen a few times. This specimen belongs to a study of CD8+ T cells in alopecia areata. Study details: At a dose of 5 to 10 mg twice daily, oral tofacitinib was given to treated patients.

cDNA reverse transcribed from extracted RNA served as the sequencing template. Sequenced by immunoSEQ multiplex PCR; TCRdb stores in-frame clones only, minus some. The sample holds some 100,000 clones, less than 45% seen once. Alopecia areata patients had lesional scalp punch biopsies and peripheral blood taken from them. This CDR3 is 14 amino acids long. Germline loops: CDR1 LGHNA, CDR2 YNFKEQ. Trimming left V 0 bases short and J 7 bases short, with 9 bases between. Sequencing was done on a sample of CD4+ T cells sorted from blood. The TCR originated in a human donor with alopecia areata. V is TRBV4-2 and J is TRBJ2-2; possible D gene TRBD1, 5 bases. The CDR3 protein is CASSQDKGIGELFF. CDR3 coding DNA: TGTGCCAGCAGCCAAGATAAGGGGATCGGGGAGCTGTTTTTT.